Following are 17 T cell receptor beta chains from one sample sequenced in a study of T cell responses to AZD1222 COVID-19 vaccine. This table comes from immunoSEQ multiplex PCR, and its TCRdb copy is limited to in-frame clones, with some not included. The table has approximately 200,000 clones, about 87% seen once. Sequenced here: peripheral blood, sampled on day 0 of MenACWY control vaccination. The receptors derive from an adult in good health.

Points on this clone: Compared with germline, one end of the junction differs, possibly owing to a read error. The V call is TRBV24-1, the J call TRBJ2-5, with D unclear. The CDR3 length is 13 residues. The germline CDR1 and CDR2 sequences are KGHDR and SFDVKD. The CDR3 protein is CATSDPVQVTQYF. CDR3 DNA: TGTGCCACCAGTGACCCCGTCCAAGTGACCCAGTACTTC.

The V call is TRBV5-5, the J call TRBJ2-7; the match to TRBD1 covers 7 bases. J gave up 4 bases and V 4 bases, and 11 bases lay outside the gene matches. There are 15 residues in the CDR3. Germline CDR1 and CDR2: SGHKS and YYEKEE (reference sequence). DNA of the CDR3: TGTGCCAGCAGCCTGTTCCGGGACAGCCTTTACGAGCAGTACTTC. This translates into CASSLFRDSLYEQYF.

The gene calls are TRBV6-5 and TRBJ2-3; D uncertain. Looked up from germline, CDR1 is MNHEY and CDR2 is SVGAGI. CDR3 size: 13 residues. The germline V and J ends were trimmed by 10 bases and 2 bases, with 13 bases remaining between them. As DNA, the CDR3 is TGTGCCACCGGCCACTGGGACACAGATACGCAGTATTTT. The encoded protein is CATGHWDTDTQYF.

The chain links TRBV28 to TRBJ2-1; 10 bases map to TRBD2. This CDR3 is 15 amino acids long. J gave up 3 bases and V 7 bases, and 6 bases lay outside the gene matches. Germline values: CDR1 MDHEN, CDR2 SYDVKM. The CDR3 DNA sequence: TGTGCCAGCAACCCCCTAGCGGGGGTCTACAATGAGCAGTTCTTC. It specifies CASNPLAGVYNEQFF.

The count of this clone is one. The gene calls are TRBV4-3 and TRBJ2-1; TRBD2 agrees at 7 bases. Trimming at V came to 2 bases and at J to 4 bases, leaving 14 bases not matched to a gene. CDR1 and CDR2 from the germline V gene are LGHNA and YSLEER. This CDR3 has 18 amino acids. CDR3 bases: TGCGCCAGCAGCCAAAACTCTGTGTCGCTAGCGGCGTACAATGAGCAGTTCTTC. Translated: CASSQNSVSLAAYNEQFF.

The chain uses TRBV6-5 and TRBJ1-2; 7 bases agree with TRBD1. This CDR3 has 15 residues. Germline-derived CDR1 and CDR2 are MNHEY and SVGAGI. The V and J ends lost 0 bases and 0 bases, in that order; junction bases with no gene match: 1. This chain's CDR3 is CASSYSTGANYGYTF. DNA for the CDR3: TGTGCCAGCAGTTACTCCACAGGGGCTAACTATGGCTACACCTTC.

This chain links TRBV27 with TRBJ2-2; a weak D match, TRBD1 (6 bases). The germline V gene encodes CDR1 MNHEY and CDR2 SMNVEV (reference sequence). Trimming cost V 1 base and J 0 bases, with 9 bases left between them. This CDR3 region has 16 residues. The DNA of the CDR3 is TGTGCCAGCAGTTTATACGGGACAACGAACACCGGGGAGCTGTTTTTT. Translated, it gives CASSLYGTTNTGELFF.

The V call is TRBV3-1 (or the pseudogene TRBV3-2), the J call TRBJ2-7; D could derive from TRBD1 or TRBD2 (6 bases each). This CDR3 is built from 15 residues. Germline CDR1 reads LGHDT; CDR2 reads YNNKEL (reference sequence). V gave up 3 bases and J gave up 2 bases, with 14 bases separating them. The CDR3 sequence: CASSQGAGPAYEQYF. The CDR3 coding sequence is TGTGCCAGCAGCCAGGGGGCGGGGCCCGCCTACGAGCAGTACTTC.

The count of this clone is one. This chain uses TRBV27 with TRBJ1-3, with D maybe TRBD1 (5 bases). Germline V gene sequence: CDR1 MNHEY, CDR2 SMNVEV (reference sequence). The CDR3 length is 13 residues. The germline V and J ends were trimmed by 4 bases and 4 bases, with 8 bases remaining between them. The chain's CDR3 is CASSSQGGNTIYF. The CDR3 DNA sequence: TGTGCCAGCAGTTCCCAGGGCGGAAACACCATATATTTT.

The V and J genes are TRBV6-1 and TRBJ2-7, with no clear D. V was trimmed by 3 bases and J by 2 bases, leaving 5 bases between them. Germline V gene data show CDR1 as MNHNS and CDR2 as SASEGT. The CDR3 covers 12 residues. CDR3 nucleotide sequence: TGTGCCAGCAGTGATGTGGCCTACGAGCAGTACTTC. Translation: CASSDVAYEQYF.

V gene TRBV5-1 combines with J gene TRBJ2-3, with D maybe TRBD1 (6 bases). This CDR3 region has 17 residues. Trimming stripped 4 bases from V and 5 bases from J, with 23 bases between. Germline values: CDR1 SGHRS, CDR2 YFSETQ. The CDR3 DNA follows: TGCGCCAGCAGCCTAGGGCCACAGGGCCCACGAGAAGATACGCAGTATTTT. Protein sequence: CASSLGPQGPREDTQYF.

The chain has TRBV25-1 and TRBJ1-2; D gene ambiguous. Germline CDR1 reads MGHDK; CDR2 reads SYGVNS. The CDR3 consists of 13 residues. V lost 1 base and J lost 8, with 11 bases in between. The CDR3 region is CASSEFALAGYTF. In DNA, the CDR3 is TGTGCCAGCAGTGAATTTGCGCTTGCGGGCTACACCTTC.

The chain has TRBV4-1 and TRBJ2-7, with D maybe TRBD1 (7 bases). Trimming shortened V by 1 base and J by 2 bases, and 12 bases separated the two germline ends. The germline CDR1 and CDR2 sequences are MGHRA and YSYEKL. The CDR3 runs 15 residues. This chain's CDR3 is CASSQVEGAAYEQYF. The CDR3 DNA is TGCGCCAGCAGCCAAGTGGAGGGGGCTGCCTACGAGCAGTACTTC.

This clone is a singleton in its sample. The rearrangement joins TRBV29-1 to TRBJ2-2; TRBD2 is a possible D gene (6 bases). CDR3 length: 15 amino acids. The germline gives CDR1 SQVTM, CDR2 ANQGSEA. The V gene lost 7 bases and the J gene lost 6 bases, with 21 bases spanning the gap. The CDR3 DNA reads as TGCAGCGGTAGAACCGGGACTGGGAGCCCCGGGGAGCTGTTTTTT. Amino acids: CSGRTGTGSPGELFF.

The genes are TRBV27 and TRBJ2-2, with 9 nucleotides matching TRBD2. The CDR3 extends over 15 amino acids. CDR1 and CDR2 from the germline V gene are MNHEY and SMNVEV (reference sequence). Germline trimming cut 2 bases from V and 6 bases from J; bases unmatched to any gene: 4. CDR3 nucleotide sequence: TGTGCCAGCAGTTTAGCGGGGGGGCTCCCCGGGGAGCTGTTTTTT. Protein: CASSLAGGLPGELFF.

The V call is TRBV22-1, the J call TRBJ2-7; TRBD2, the D gene given by the table, was not confirmed from the DNA. TRBV22-1 is classified as a pseudogene. The CDR3 is made up of 15 amino acids. CDR3 residues: CPGSARCGDSYEQYF. The CDR3 coding sequence is TGTCCTGGGAGCGCACGCTGCGGTGACTCCTACGAGCAGTACTTC.

The table lists this clone with a count of one. J is TRBJ1-5 and V is TRBV4-1; D ambiguous. Germline V gene lookup returns CDR1 MGHRA and CDR2 YSYEKL. The CDR3 loop spans 13 amino acids. V gave up 0 bases and J gave up 10 bases, with 10 bases separating them. CDR3 DNA sequence: TGCGCCAGCAGCCAAGAAGCAAAAACCCCCCAGCATTTT. It encodes CASSQEAKTPQHF.